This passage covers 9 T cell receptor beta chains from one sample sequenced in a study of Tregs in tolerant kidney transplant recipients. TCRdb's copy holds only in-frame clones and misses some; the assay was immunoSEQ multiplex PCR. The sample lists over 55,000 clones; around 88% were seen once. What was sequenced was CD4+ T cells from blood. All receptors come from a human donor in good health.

CDR3 sequence (DNA): TGTGCCAGTAGTATCCAGGGTACCCCTAGCACAGATACGCAGTATTTT. It is translated as CASSIQGTPSTDTQYF. The chain has TRBV19 and TRBJ2-3, with D perhaps TRBD1 (5 bases). Trimming removed 3 bases at V and 0 bases at J, with 13 bases between. The CDR3 runs 16 residues. Looked up from germline, CDR1 is LNHDA and CDR2 is SQIVND (reference sequence).

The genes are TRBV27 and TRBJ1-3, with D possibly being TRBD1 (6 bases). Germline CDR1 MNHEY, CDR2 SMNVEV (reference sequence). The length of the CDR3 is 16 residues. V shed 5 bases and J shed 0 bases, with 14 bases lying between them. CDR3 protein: CASSQTDSRSGNTIYF. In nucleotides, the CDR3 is TGTGCCAGCAGTCAAACGGACAGCCGCTCTGGAAACACCATATATTTT.

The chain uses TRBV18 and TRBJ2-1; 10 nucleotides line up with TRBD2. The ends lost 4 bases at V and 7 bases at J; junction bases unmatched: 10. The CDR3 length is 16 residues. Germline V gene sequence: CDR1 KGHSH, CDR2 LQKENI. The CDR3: CASSRRPGLALNEQFF. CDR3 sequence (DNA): TGTGCCAGCTCACGGCGACCGGGACTAGCGTTAAATGAGCAGTTCTTC. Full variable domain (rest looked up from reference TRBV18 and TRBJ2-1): NAGVMQNPRHLVRRRGQEARLRCSPMKGHSHVYWYRQLPEEGLKFMVYLQKENIIDESGMPKERFSAEFPKEGPSILRIQQVVRGDSAAYFCASSRRPGLALNEQFFGPGTRLTVL.

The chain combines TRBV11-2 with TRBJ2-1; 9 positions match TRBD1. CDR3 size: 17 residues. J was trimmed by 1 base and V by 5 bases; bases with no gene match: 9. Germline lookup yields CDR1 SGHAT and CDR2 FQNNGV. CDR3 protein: CASSPFTGTGSYNEQFF. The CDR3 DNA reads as TGTGCCAGCAGCCCATTTACTGGGACAGGGTCCTACAATGAGCAGTTCTTC.

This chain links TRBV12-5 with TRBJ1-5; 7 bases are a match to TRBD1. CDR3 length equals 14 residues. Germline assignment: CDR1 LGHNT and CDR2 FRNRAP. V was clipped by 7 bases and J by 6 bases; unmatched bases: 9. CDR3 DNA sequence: TGTGCTAGTGCCCTAGGGACAGTTAGTCAGCCCCAGCATTTT. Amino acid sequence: CASALGTVSQPQHF.

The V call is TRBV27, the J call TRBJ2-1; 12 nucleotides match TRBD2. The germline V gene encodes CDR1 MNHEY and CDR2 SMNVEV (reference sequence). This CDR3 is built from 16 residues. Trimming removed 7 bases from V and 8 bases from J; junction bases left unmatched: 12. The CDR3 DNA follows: TGTGCCAGCAACGCCCTTCTAGCGGGAGGGCTCCATGAGCAGTTCTTC. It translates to CASNALLAGGLHEQFF.

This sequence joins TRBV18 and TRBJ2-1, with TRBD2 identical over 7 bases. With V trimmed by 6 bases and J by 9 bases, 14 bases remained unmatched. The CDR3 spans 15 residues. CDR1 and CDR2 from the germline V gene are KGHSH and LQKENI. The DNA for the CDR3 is TGTGCCAGCTCCCCTTTTCAGCGGGAAGACAGTGAGCAGTTCTTC. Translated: CASSPFQREDSEQFF. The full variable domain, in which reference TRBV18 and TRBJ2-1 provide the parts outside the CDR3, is NAGVMQNPRHLVRRRGQEARLRCSPMKGHSHVYWYRQLPEEGLKFMVYLQKENIIDESGMPKERFSAEFPKEGPSILRIQQVVRGDSAAYFCASSPFQREDSEQFFGPGTRLTVL.

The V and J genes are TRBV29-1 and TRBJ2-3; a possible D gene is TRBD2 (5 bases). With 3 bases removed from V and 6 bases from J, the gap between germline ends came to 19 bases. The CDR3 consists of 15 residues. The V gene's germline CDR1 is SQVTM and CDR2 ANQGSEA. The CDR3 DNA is TGCAGCGTTGACCTGGACCTAATAAGAGGGGATACGCAGTATTTT. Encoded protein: CSVDLDLIRGDTQYF.

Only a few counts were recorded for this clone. As DNA, the CDR3 is TGTGCCAGCAGTGAAGCGGGGGAATACACTGAAGCTTTCTTT. Amino acid sequence: CASSEAGEYTEAFF. The chain is built from TRBV13 and TRBJ1-1; tentatively, D is TRBD1 (5 bases). Germline loops: CDR1 PRHDT, CDR2 FYEKMQ (reference sequence). This CDR3 contains 14 residues. Trimming took off 6 bases at V and 3 bases at J, with 14 bases between the two ends.